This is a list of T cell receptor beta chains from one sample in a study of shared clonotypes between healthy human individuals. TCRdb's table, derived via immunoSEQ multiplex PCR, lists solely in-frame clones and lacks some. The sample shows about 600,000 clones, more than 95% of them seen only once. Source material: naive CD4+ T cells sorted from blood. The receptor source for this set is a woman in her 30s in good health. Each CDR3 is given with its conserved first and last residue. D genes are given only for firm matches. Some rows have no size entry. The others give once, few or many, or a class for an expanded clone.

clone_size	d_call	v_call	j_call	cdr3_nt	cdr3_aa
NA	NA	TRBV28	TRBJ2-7	TGTGCCAGCAGTTCTTCCGGGGATAAAACCTACGAGCAGTACTTC	CASSSSGDKTYEQYF
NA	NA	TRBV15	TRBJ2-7	TGTGCCACCAGCAGAGGGACTTACTACGAGCAGTACTTC	CATSRGTYYEQYF
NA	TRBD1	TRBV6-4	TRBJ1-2	TGTGCCAGCGGAGAATCCCGGGACAGCTATGGCTACACCTTC	CASGESRDSYGYTF
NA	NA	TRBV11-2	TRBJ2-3	TGTGCCAGCAGCTTAGACCGCCGACAGCCTACAGATACGCAGTATTTT	CASSLDRRQPTDTQYF
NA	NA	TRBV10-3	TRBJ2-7	TGTGCCATCAGTGATGGTTGGGAAGGCAAACTACCCTACGAGCAGTACTTC	CAISDGWEGKLPYEQYF
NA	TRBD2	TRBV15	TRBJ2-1	TGTGCCACCAGCAGAGATAGGGGACTAGCGGGAATGAGCTCCTACAATGAGCAGTTCTTC	CATSRDRGLAGMSSYNEQFF
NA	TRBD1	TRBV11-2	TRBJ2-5	TGTGCCAGCAGCCGGACAGGGGTGGAGACCCAGTACTTC	CASSRTGVETQYF
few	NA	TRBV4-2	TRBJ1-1	TGTGCCAGCAGCCCGGAGGCCTCAAACACTGAAGCTTTCTTT	CASSPEASNTEAFF
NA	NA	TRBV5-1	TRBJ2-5	TGCGCCAGCAGCGTCCGGAGCCAAGAGACCCAGTACTTC	CASSVRSQETQYF
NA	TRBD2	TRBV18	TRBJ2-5	TGTGCCAGCTCACCATCAGCGGGAGGGATGGAGACCCAGTACTTC	CASSPSAGGMETQYF
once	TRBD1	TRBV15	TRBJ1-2	TGTGCCACCAGCAGAGAACCGGGACAGGTTCTTCGAGGCTACACCTTC	CATSREPGQVLRGYTF
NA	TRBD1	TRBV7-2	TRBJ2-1	TGTGCCAGCAGCTCAACGGGACAGGGGATCTACAATGAGCAGTTCTTC	CASSSTGQGIYNEQFF
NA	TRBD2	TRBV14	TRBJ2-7	TGTGCCAGCAGCCAATTGGGGCGTCACCGGGCGGGAGAGCGGTACGAGCAGTACTTC	CASSQLGRHRAGERYEQYF
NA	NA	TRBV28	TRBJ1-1	TGTGCCAGCAGGGACATGATGAACACTGAAGCTTTCTTT	CASRDMMNTEAFF
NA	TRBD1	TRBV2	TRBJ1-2	TGTGCCATCATGGACAGGCGGTATGGCTACACCTTC	CAIMDRRYGYTF
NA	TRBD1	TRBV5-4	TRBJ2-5	TGTGCCAGCAGCTCCTGGACAGGGATGAGGAAGACCCAGTACTTC	CASSSWTGMRKTQYF
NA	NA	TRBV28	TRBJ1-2	TGTGCCAGCAGCCTTACGACCAGGGGATCCCCTAACTATGGCTACACCTTC	CASSLTTRGSPNYGYTF
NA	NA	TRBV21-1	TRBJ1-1	TGTGCCAGCAGCCTAAGTCGGGATCTGGTAGTATGCACTGAAGCTTTCTTT	CASSLSRDLVVCTEAFF
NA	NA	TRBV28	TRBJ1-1	TGTGCCAGCAGTCCTGATTTAGCGAGAGAAGCTTTCTTT	CASSPDLAREAFF
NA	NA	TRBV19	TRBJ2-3	TGTGCCAGTAGTATAGACGCCGATCTCACAGATACGCAGTATTTT	CASSIDADLTDTQYF
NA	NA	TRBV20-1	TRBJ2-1	TGCAGTGCTAGAGAAACTGAGCAGTTCTTC	CSARETEQFF
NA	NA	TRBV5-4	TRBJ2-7	TGTGCCAGCAGCTCTCGACTTTCCTACGAGCAGTACTTC	CASSSRLSYEQYF
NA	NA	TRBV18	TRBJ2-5	TGTGCCAGCTCACCACAGTTCGAGACCCAGTACTTC	CASSPQFETQYF
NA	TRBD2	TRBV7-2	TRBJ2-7	TGTGCCAGCAGCCTGGGACTAGCGGGAGGGGTGGCCGAGCAGTACTTC	CASSLGLAGGVAEQYF
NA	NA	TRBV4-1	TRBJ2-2	TGCGCCAGCAGCCAAAGTTCAAACACCGGGGAGCTGTTTTTT	CASSQSSNTGELFF
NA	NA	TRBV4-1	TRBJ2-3	TGCGCCAGCAGCCAAATAGGTCTTATAACAGATACGCAGTATTTT	CASSQIGLITDTQYF
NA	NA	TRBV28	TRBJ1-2	TGTGCCAGCAGTAGACACAGTGGGTATGGCTACACCTTC	CASSRHSGYGYTF
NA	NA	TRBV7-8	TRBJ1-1	TGTGCCAGCAGCTTATGGGGCCTAGGGGACACTGAAGCTTTCTTT	CASSLWGLGDTEAFF
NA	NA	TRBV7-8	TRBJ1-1	TGTGCCAGCAAGCCCGGGAGGGCTCGGGTCACTGAAGCTTTCTTT	CASKPGRARVTEAFF
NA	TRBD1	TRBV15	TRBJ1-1	TGTGCCACCAGCAGAGGAGGGGGCGTAGACACTGAAGCTTTCTTT	CATSRGGGVDTEAFF
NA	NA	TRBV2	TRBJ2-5	TGTGCCAGCAAAGGGTGGGAGACCCAGTACTTC	CASKGWETQYF
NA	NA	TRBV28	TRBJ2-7	TGTGCCAGCAGTCCCCCCGGGACCCTTTCCTACGAGCAGTACTTC	CASSPPGTLSYEQYF
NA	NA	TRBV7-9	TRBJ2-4	TGTGCCAGCAGCTTAGTGGGCACTCCTGGGAAAAACATTCAGTACTTC	CASSLVGTPGKNIQYF
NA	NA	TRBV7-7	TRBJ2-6	TGTGCCAGCAGCTTAGCGGGAGCTGGGGCCAACGTCCTGACTTTC	CASSLAGAGANVLTF
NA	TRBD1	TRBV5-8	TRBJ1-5	TGTGCCAGCAGCTCCGGGACAGTTAGCAATCAGCCCCAGCATTTT	CASSSGTVSNQPQHF
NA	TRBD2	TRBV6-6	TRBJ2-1	TGTGCCAGCAGTCACCTAGCGGGACTCAACTACAATGAGCAGTTCTTC	CASSHLAGLNYNEQFF
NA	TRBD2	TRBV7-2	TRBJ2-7	TGTGCCAGCAGCTTTGGGACTAGCGGGAGGAGGAGTTACGAGCAGTACTTC	CASSFGTSGRRSYEQYF
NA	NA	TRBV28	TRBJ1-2	TGTGCCAGCAGTTTAGGGGCCAGAAGATCCTATGGCTACACCTTC	CASSLGARRSYGYTF
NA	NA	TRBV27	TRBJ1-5	TGTGCCAGCATGGGGGGTGGCCGCAATCAGCCCCAGCATTTT	CASMGGGRNQPQHF
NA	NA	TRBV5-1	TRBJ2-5	TGCGCCAGCAGCCCAGTGGTGGAGGAGACCCAGTACTTC	CASSPVVEETQYF
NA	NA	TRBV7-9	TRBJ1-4	TGTGCCAGCAGCTTAGTCCATACACGTACTAATGAAAAACTGTTTTTT	CASSLVHTRTNEKLFF
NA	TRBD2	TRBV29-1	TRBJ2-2	TGCAGCGTTACCCTGACTAGCGGGGTCACCGGGGAGCTGTTTTTT	CSVTLTSGVTGELFF
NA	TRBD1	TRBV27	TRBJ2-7	TGTGCCAGCAGCCGGGCTTGGTTAGGGACAGGCTCCCACGAGCAGTACTTC	CASSRAWLGTGSHEQYF
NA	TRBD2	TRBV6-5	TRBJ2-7	TGTGCCAGCAGTTGGGGGACTAGCACCTACGAGCAGTACTTC	CASSWGTSTYEQYF